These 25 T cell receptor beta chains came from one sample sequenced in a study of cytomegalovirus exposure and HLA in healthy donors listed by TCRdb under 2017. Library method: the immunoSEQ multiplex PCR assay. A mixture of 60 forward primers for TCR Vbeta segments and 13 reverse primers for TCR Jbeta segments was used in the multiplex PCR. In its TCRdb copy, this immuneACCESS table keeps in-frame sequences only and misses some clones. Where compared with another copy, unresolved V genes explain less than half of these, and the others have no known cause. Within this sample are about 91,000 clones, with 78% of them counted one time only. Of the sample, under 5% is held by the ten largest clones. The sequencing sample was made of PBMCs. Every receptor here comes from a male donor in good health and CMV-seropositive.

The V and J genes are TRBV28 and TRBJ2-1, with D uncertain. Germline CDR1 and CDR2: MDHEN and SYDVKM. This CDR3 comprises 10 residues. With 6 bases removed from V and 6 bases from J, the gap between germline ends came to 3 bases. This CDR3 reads CASSRNEQFF. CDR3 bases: TGTGCCAGCAGCCGCAATGAGCAGTTCTTC.

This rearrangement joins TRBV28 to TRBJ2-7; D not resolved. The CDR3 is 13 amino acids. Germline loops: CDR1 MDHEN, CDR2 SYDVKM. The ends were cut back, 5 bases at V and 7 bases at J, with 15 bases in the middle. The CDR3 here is CASSPGEFAEQYF. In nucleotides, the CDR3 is TGTGCCAGCAGTCCCGGTGAGTTTGCGGAGCAGTACTTC.

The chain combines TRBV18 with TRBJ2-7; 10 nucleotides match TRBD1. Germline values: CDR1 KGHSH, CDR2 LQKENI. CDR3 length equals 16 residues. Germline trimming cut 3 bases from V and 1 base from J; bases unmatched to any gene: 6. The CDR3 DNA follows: TGTGCCAGCTCACCTACCGGGACAGGGGATTCCTACGAGCAGTACTTC. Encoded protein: CASSPTGTGDSYEQYF.

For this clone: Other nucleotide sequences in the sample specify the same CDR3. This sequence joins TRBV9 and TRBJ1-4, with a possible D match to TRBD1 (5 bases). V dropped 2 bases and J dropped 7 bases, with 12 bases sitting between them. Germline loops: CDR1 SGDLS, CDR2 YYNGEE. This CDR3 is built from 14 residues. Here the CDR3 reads CASSVRAGFEKLFF. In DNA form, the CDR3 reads TGTGCCAGCAGCGTCCGGGCAGGGTTTGAAAAACTGTTTTTT.

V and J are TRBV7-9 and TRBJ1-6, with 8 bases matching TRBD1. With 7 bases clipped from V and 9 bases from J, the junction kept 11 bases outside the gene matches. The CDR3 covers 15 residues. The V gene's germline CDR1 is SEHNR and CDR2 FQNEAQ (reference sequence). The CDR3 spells CASTYSDRGGSPLHF. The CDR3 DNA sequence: TGTGCCAGCACCTACTCAGACAGGGGAGGTTCACCCCTCCACTTT.

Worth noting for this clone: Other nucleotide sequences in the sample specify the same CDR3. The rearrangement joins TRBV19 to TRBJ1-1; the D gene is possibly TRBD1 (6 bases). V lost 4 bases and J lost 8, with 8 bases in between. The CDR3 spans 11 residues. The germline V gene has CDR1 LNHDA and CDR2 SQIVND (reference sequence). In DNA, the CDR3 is TGTGCCAGTAGTACTGGGACAGAAGCTTTCTTT. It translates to CASSTGTEAFF.

This chain's CDR3 is CASSDLPSTGRGTEAFF. For the CDR3, the DNA is TGCGCCAGCAGTGACCTCCCCTCGACAGGGCGAGGGACTGAAGCTTTCTTT. This chain joins TRBV10-1 and TRBJ1-1; 7 nucleotides match TRBD1. Germline lookup yields CDR1 WNHNN and CDR2 SYGVQD (reference sequence). Unmatched junction bases numbered 15, after V lost 3 bases and J lost 5 bases. The CDR3 is made up of 17 amino acids.

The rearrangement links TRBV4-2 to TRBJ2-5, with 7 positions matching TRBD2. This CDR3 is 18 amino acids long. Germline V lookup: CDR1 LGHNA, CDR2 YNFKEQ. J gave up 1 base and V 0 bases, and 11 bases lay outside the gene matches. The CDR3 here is CASSQDLNTGGSQETQYF. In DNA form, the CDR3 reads TGTGCCAGCAGCCAAGATCTTAATACGGGGGGTAGCCAAGAGACCCAGTACTTC.

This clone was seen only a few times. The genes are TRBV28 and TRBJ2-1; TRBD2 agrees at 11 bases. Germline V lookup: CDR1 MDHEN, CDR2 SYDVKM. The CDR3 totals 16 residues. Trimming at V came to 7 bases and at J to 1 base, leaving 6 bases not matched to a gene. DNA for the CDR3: TGTGCCAGCAAGCGATTAGCGGGAGGGTCCTACAATGAGCAGTTCTTC. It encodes CASKRLAGGSYNEQFF.

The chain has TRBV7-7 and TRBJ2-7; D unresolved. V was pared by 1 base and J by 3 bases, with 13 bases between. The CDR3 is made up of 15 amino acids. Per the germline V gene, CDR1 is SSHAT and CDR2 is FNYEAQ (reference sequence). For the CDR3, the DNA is TGTGCCAGCAGCTTAGGCCCCGGAGACCACTACGAGCAGTACTTC. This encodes CASSLGPGDHYEQYF. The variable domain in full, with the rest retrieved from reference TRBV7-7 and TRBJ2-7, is GAGVSQSPRYKVTKRGQDVTLRCDPISSHATLYWYQQALGQGPEFLTYFNYEAQPDKSGLPSDRFSAERPEGSISTLTIQRTEQRDSAMYRCASSLGPGDHYEQYFGPGTRLTVT.

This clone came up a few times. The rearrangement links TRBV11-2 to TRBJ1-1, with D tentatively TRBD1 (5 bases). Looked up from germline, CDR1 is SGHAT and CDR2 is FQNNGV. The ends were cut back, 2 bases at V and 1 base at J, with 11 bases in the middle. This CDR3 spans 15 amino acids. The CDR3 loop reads CASSLRRGENTEAFF. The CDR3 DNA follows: TGTGCCAGCAGCTTAAGGAGGGGTGAGAACACTGAAGCTTTCTTT.

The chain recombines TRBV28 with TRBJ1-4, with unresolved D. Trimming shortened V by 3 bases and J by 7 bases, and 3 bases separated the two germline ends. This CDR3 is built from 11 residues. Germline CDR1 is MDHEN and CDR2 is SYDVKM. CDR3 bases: TGTGCCAGCAGTTTTAGTGAAAAACTGTTTTTT. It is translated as CASSFSEKLFF.

This CDR3 reads CAISDPGTSASYEQYF. CDR3 bases: TGTGCCATCAGTGACCCCGGGACTAGCGCTTCCTACGAGCAGTACTTC. This chain uses TRBV10-3 with TRBJ2-7; 10 bases agree with TRBD2. The germline V gene encodes CDR1 ENHRY and CDR2 SYGVKD. The CDR3 spans 16 residues. V was pared by 3 bases and J by 1 base, with 6 bases of the junction left unmatched.

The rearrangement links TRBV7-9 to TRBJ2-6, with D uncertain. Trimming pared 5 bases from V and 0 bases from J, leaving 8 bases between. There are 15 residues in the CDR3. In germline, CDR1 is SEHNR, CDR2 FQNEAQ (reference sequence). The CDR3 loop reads CASSLMSSGANVLTF. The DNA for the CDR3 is TGTGCCAGCAGCCTTATGAGCTCTGGGGCCAACGTCCTGACTTTC.

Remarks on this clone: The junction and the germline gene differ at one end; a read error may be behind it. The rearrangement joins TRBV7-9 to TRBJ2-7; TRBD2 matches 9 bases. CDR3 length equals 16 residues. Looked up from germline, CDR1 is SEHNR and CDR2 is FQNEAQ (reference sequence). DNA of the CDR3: TGTGCCATCAAGACAGGATCGACTAGCGGAACCTACGAGCGGTACTTC. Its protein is CAIKTGSTSGTYERYF. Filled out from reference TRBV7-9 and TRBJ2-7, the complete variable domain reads DTGVSQNPRHKITKRGQNVTFRCDPISEHNRLYWYRQTLGQGPEFLTYFQNEAQLEKSRLLSDRFSAERPKGSFSTLEIQRTEQGDSAMYLCAIKTGSTSGTYERYFGPGTRLTVT.

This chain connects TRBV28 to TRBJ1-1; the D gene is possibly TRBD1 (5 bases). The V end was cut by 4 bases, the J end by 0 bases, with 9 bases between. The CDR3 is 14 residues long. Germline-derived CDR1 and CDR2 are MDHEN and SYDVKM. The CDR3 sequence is CASSSTDMNTEAFF. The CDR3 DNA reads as TGTGCCAGCAGTTCGACAGATATGAACACTGAAGCTTTCTTT.

The CDR3 DNA is TGTGCCAGCATCGGTCGACTAGCGGGAGGGTTTGCTGAGCAGTTCTTC. It yields the protein CASIGRLAGGFAEQFF. V gene TRBV28 combines with J gene TRBJ2-1; 14 bases are shared with TRBD2. From germline, CDR1 is MDHEN and CDR2 SYDVKM. This CDR3 spans 16 amino acids. J was trimmed by 9 bases and V by 7 bases; bases with no gene match: 11.

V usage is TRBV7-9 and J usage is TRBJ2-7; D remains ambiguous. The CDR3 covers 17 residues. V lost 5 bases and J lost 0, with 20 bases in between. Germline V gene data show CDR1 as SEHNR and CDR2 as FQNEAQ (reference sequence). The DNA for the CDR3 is TGTGCCAGCAGCCCCCCTCCACCGGGTCTCCGCTCCTACGAGCAGTACTTC. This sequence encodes CASSPPPPGLRSYEQYF.

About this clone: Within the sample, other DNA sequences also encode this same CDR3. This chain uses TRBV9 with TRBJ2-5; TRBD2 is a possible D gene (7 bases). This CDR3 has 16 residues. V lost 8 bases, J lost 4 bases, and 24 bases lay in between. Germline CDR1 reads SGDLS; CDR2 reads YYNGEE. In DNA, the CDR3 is TGTGCCAGTAGCCTAGACGGGGGGCGGGAAGGAGAGACCCAGTACTTC. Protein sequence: CASSLDGGREGETQYF.

The CDR3 loop reads CASSQDWADYNEQFF. The CDR3 DNA follows: TGTGCCAGCAGCCAAGATTGGGCAGACTACAATGAGCAGTTCTTC. The V and J genes are TRBV4-2 and TRBJ2-1; D unclear. Trimming left V 0 bases short and J 3 bases short, with 9 bases between. CDR3 length equals 15 residues. Germline CDR1 LGHNA, CDR2 YNFKEQ.

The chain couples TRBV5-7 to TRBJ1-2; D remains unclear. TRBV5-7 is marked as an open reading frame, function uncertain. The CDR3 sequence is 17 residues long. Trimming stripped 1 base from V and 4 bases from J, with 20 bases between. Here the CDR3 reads CASSLLWYSLISYGYTF. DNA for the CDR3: TGTGCCAGCAGCTTGCTCTGGTACTCTTTGATTTCCTATGGCTACACCTTC.

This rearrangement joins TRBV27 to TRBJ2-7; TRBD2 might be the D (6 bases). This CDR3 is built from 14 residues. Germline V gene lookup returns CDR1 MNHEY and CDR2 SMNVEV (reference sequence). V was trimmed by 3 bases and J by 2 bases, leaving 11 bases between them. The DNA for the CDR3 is TGTGCCAGCAGTTTCCGGGACTCTACCTACGAGCAGTACTTC. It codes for CASSFRDSTYEQYF.

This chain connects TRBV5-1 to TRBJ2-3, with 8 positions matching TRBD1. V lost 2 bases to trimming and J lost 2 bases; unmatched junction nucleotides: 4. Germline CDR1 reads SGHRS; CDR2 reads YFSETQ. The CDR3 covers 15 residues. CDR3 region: CASSLEDRATDTQYF. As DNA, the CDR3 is TGCGCCAGCAGCTTAGAGGACAGGGCCACAGATACGCAGTATTTT.

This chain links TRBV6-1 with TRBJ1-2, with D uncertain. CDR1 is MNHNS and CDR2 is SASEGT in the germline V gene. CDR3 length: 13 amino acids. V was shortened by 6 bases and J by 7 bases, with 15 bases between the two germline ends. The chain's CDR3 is CASRPPSPGGYTF. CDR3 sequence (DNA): TGTGCCAGCAGGCCTCCGAGTCCTGGTGGCTACACCTTC.

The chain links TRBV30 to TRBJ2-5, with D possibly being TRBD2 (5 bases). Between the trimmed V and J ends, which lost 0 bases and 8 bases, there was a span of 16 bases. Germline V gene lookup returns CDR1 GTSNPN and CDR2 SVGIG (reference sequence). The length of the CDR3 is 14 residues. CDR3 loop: CAWSVEVDLETQYF. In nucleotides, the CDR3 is TGTGCCTGGAGTGTGGAGGTGGATCTCGAAACCCAGTACTTC.